This T cell receptor beta chain originates from a study of T cell responses to AZD1222 COVID-19 vaccine (dated by TCRdb to the early 2020s). Some background on the complete study: Because spike-specific TCR depth and breadth did not differ between the two schedules, AZD1222 recipients who got a second dose at roughly 4 weeks were pooled with those who got a second dose at roughly 12 weeks. TCR sequencing covered 230 to 250 trial participants: 207 given two doses of AZD1222 and 26 given two doses of MenACWY control vaccine. Trial participants were enrolled into age subgroups of 18-55, 56-69 and 70-plus years, which contained 148, 28 and 57 TCR-sequenced participants, respectively. The research as a whole found: A significant rise in spike-specific TCR breadth and depth was observed after two AZD1222 doses relative to day 0 and relative to MenACWY recipients. Most participants were white British and females outnumbered males, and the authors suggested that clonal diversity may have been underestimated. CD4 TCRs associated with the vaccine covered the entire spike protein, and the dominant responses were in regions 160-218 and 743-854. The 56-69-year group was small, and its depth increase did not reach significance, likely because of low power. No day 14 peak-response samples were available, so repertoires were characterized only after the peak T cell response. Conclusions about previously exposed vaccinees are limited because only six or seven AZD1222 recipients were SARS-CoV-2 seropositive at baseline. Epitopes outside the regions mutated in the B.1.351 and B.1.1.7 variants were reportedly recognized by nearly half of the unique spike-specific TCRs.

About this clone: Its cognate antigen has yet to be identified. It has no much larger one-base neighbor in the sample; base qualities were not kept.

The meaning of the sample's time point label: baseline before first vaccination. The vaccinee samples were drawn from two UK trials, COV001 and COV002, one of which was a single-blind randomized controlled phase 2/3 trial testing AZD1222 (ChAdOx1 nCoV-19) in healthy adults. Trial participant PBMC samples were collected at day 0 and day 28 after the second dose for TCRbeta chain sequencing. As encoded in the germline V gene (reference sequence), CDR1 is LNHDA while CDR2 is SQIVND. The CDR3 numbers 17 residues from cysteine through phenylalanine. The only DNA kept is the CDR3, 51 bases in frame from the first base. V is cut back by 6 bases and J by 0 bases, with 8 bases in the junction unmatched. The CDR3 regions of human TCRbeta chains were analyzed by immunosequencing. Per the authors' processing: TCRs in the repertoires were matched against a reference library of SARS-CoV-2-specific TCRs that had been generated with the MIRA antigen-specificity platform. Breadth was defined as the fraction of unique TCRs that were SARS-CoV-2-associated. Depth was defined as the fraction of total T cells that were SARS-CoV-2-associated. Using the MIRA data, each spike-specific TCR was assigned both to the spike region to which the TCR was reactive and to a CD4 or CD8 class. Log10-transformed breadth and depth values were compared by one-way ANOVA with Sidak's multiple comparisons tests. In TCRdb, the immuneACCESS table is reduced to in-frame sequences with V and J assigned. These tables do not hold every clone; where another copy was compared, an unresolved V gene accounts for under half, and the others remain unexplained. That table is the source of V, J and clone size, and D and trimming were worked out from the DNA. Recorded for this sample are about 150,000 clones; about 87% of them occurred a single time. The ten biggest clones cover roughly 2% of the sample.

This receptor was taken from an adult in good health. Sample: peripheral blood, taken on day 0 of AZD1222 vaccination. This chain joins TRBV19 to TRBJ2-6, and 7 bases in between align with TRBD2. The CDR3 corresponds to CASSRGGPGSGANVLTF. The DNA reads as follows: TGTGCCAGTAGCCGCGGGGGTCCCGGCTCTGGGGCCAACGTCCTGACTTTC.